This is a list of T cell receptor beta chains from one sample in a study of T cell changes during pregnancy in multiple sclerosis. Only in-frame clones appear in the TCRdb table, and some are missing; sequencing was by immunoSEQ multiplex PCR. The table shows some 110,000 clones, with about 90% occurring only once. Sample: peripheral blood, taken before pregnancy. These receptors were obtained from a female donor with multiple sclerosis, enrolled in a pregnancy study. The CDR3 runs from the conserved cysteine through the conserved F or W. D genes are given only for firm matches. Clone size is stated in some rows and not others, as once, few, many or a class when expanded.

>TRBJ2-1|TRBD2|TRBV7-9|once
CASSPGGYVTSGSYNEQFF
TGTGCCAGCAGCCCCGGTGGGTACGTGACTAGCGGGAGTTACAATGAGCAGTTCTTC
>TRBJ2-2|.|TRBV25-1|.
CASSDRPGSQFAGELFF
TGTGCCAGCAGTGATCGGCCCGGGTCGCAGTTCGCCGGGGAGCTGTTTTTT
>TRBJ1-4|.|TRBV19|.
CASSERGETNEKLFF
TGTGCCAGTAGTGAGAGAGGTGAGACTAATGAAAAACTGTTTTTT
>TRBJ2-1|TRBD2|TRBV11-3|.
CASSHPSGRYNEQFF
TGTGCCAGCAGCCACCCTAGCGGGAGGTACAATGAGCAGTTCTTC
>TRBJ1-6|.|TRBV7-3|.
CASSLAGGDSPLHF
TGTGCCAGCAGCTTAGCGGGGGGTGATTCACCCCTCCACTTT
>TRBJ2-7|.|TRBV7-2|.
CASSLNRDYEQYF
TGTGCCAGCAGCTTAAACCGCGACTACGAGCAGTACTTC
>TRBJ2-2|.|TRBV7-3|.
CASSPSPGRLGGELFF
TGTGCCAGCAGCCCCTCACCAGGGAGGTTGGGCGGGGAGCTGTTTTTT
>TRBJ2-1|TRBD2|TRBV6-1|.
CASSRTSDYNEQFF
TGTGCCAGCAGCCGGACTAGCGATTACAATGAGCAGTTCTTC
>TRBJ1-6|.|TRBV19|few
CASSIRGLDSPLHF
TGTGCCAGTAGTATCCGAGGACTTGATTCACCCCTCCACTTT
>TRBJ1-5|TRBD1|TRBV6-6|few
CASKLTGVSNQPQHF
TGTGCCAGCAAGTTGACAGGGGTTAGCAATCAGCCCCAGCATTTT
>TRBJ2-2|.|TRBV15|once
CATSREAGTNTGELFF
TGTGCCACCAGCAGAGAGGCGGGGACGAACACCGGGGAGCTGTTTTTT
>TRBJ2-1|.|TRBV7-9|once
CASSLGTGFDEQFF
TGTGCCAGCAGCTTGGGTACAGGGTTCGATGAGCAGTTCTTC
>TRBJ1-2|.|TRBV6-5|.
CASSRTGYQGYTF
TGTGCCAGCAGCCGGACGGGGTACCAGGGCTACACCTTC
>TRBJ2-2|.|TRBV9|.
CASSPAGPHGELFF
TGTGCCAGCAGCCCGGCAGGGCCGCACGGGGAGCTGTTTTTT
>TRBJ1-2|.|TRBV6-1|.
CASSETRVMGYGYTF
TGTGCCAGCAGTGAAACCAGGGTAATGGGCTATGGCTACACCTTC
>TRBJ1-1|TRBD1|TRBV9|.
CASSVTGGVEAFF
TGTGCCAGCAGCGTGACAGGGGGCGTTGAAGCTTTCTTT
>TRBJ1-2|TRBD1|TRBV9|.
CASSPGTGAGYGYTF
TGTGCCAGCAGCCCCGGGACAGGGGCTGGGTATGGCTACACCTTC
>TRBJ1-2|TRBD1|TRBV5-3|once
CASSLGQGYNYGYTF
TGTGCCAGCAGCTTAGGACAGGGGTATAACTATGGCTACACCTTC
>TRBJ2-7|.|TRBV7-6|.
CASSLAASEASEQYF
TGTGCCAGCAGCTTAGCGGCTAGCGAGGCATCCGAGCAGTACTTC
>TRBJ2-2|.|TRBV6-5|.
CASRTPLGGTGELFF
TGTGCCAGCAGAACCCCTCTAGGAGGTACCGGGGAGCTGTTTTTT
>TRBJ1-5|.|TRBV19|.
CASSTPGGSNQPQHF
TGTGCCAGTAGTACTCCGGGGGGGAGCAATCAGCCCCAGCATTTT
>TRBJ2-7|TRBD1|TRBV7-9|.
CASSSGGLRYEQYF
TGTGCCAGCAGCTCAGGGGGCTTGAGGTACGAGCAGTACTTC
>TRBJ2-3|TRBD2|TRBV5-1|.
CASSLLGAGGGTDTQYF
TGCGCCAGCAGCTTGTTAGGAGCGGGGGGTGGCACAGATACGCAGTATTTT
>TRBJ1-1|.|TRBV13|.
CASSSAQGEGNTEAFF
TGTGCCAGCAGCTCAGCACAGGGAGAGGGGAACACTGAAGCTTTCTTT
>TRBJ1-2|TRBD1|TRBV19|.
CASNRGSRYGYTF
TGTGCCAGTAACAGGGGATCTCGCTATGGCTACACCTTC
>TRBJ2-1|TRBD2|TRBV27|.
CASSFLGLADEQFF
TGTGCCAGCAGTTTCCTCGGACTAGCAGATGAGCAGTTCTTC
>TRBJ1-3|TRBD1|TRBV19|.
CASSATGGSGNTIYF
TGTGCCAGTAGTGCCACAGGGGGCTCTGGAAACACCATATATTTT
>TRBJ2-3|.|TRBV11-2|.
CASSLGSGGGTDTQYF
TGTGCCAGCAGCTTAGGAAGCGGCGGAGGCACAGATACGCAGTATTTT
>TRBJ2-7|TRBD1|TRBV5-1|.
CASSLAGQGEKQYF
TGCGCCAGCAGCTTGGCAGGACAGGGGGAAAAGCAGTACTTC
>TRBJ1-6|.|TRBV5-6|.
CASSFSAGGSPLHF
TGTGCCAGCAGCTTCTCGGCGGGAGGTTCACCCCTCCACTTT
>TRBJ1-4|.|TRBV30|.
CAWSGAPGHQNEKLFF
TGTGCCTGGAGTGGGGCGCCGGGACACCAGAATGAAAAACTGTTTTTT
>TRBJ1-4|TRBD1|TRBV6-6|.
CASSYGQGNEKLFF
TGTGCCAGCAGTTACGGACAGGGTAATGAAAAACTGTTTTTT
>TRBJ2-1|TRBD2|TRBV9|.
CASSVGGGPSNEQFF
TGTGCCAGCAGCGTAGGGGGGGGACCCAGCAATGAGCAGTTCTTC
>TRBJ2-3|TRBD1|TRBV4-1|.
CASNERQGWDTQYF
TGCGCCAGCAACGAGAGACAGGGATGGGATACGCAGTATTTT
>TRBJ2-2|.|TRBV11-3|.
CASSLPPGDYTGELFF
TGTGCCAGCAGCTTGCCACCGGGAGATTACACCGGGGAGCTGTTTTTT
>TRBJ2-7|TRBD2|TRBV30|.
CAWSAGSGGYEQYF
TGTGCCTGGAGTGCGGGGAGCGGGGGCTACGAGCAGTACTTC
>TRBJ2-5|.|TRBV6-1|.
CASRTSKETQYF
TGTGCCAGCAGAACATCCAAAGAGACCCAGTACTTC
>TRBJ2-7|.|TRBV28|.
CASSLRVGEQYF
TGTGCCAGCAGTTTGAGGGTGGGGGAGCAGTACTTC
>TRBJ2-5|TRBD2|TRBV10-3|.
CATEARTSGGETQYF
TGTGCCACCGAGGCCCGGACTAGCGGGGGAGAGACCCAGTACTTC
>TRBJ2-1|TRBD2|TRBV7-9|.
CASSFLSGRDEQFF
TGTGCCAGCAGCTTCTTAAGCGGGAGGGATGAGCAGTTCTTC
>TRBJ1-2|.|TRBV2|.
CASSEAGDTSNYGYTF
TGTGCCAGCAGTGAAGCGGGGGACACCTCTAACTATGGCTACACCTTC
>TRBJ1-1|.|TRBV5-6|.
CASSWRQVMNTEAFF
TGTGCCAGCAGTTGGAGACAGGTAATGAACACTGAAGCTTTCTTT
>TRBJ1-6|.|TRBV25-1|.
CASSQRSQILHF
TGTGCCAGCTCCCAGCGGTCGCAAATCCTCCACTTT
>TRBJ2-5|.|TRBV5-1|.
CASSFGVVGPVQETQYF
TGCGCCAGCAGCTTTGGTGTGGTGGGGCCCGTCCAAGAGACCCAGTACTTC